This TCR beta chain was captured in a study of cytomegalovirus exposure and HLA in healthy donors. The donors comprised healthy bone marrow donors. Study-level points and caveats: Sequencing depth across donors, presence/absence analyses assumed, was roughly uniform. Common viral pathogens seemed, in a later analysis, to connect with several of the most significant clusters.

As regards this clone: Its antigen is still unknown.

This CDR3 spans 14 amino acids. CDR1 MNHEY and CDR2 SMNVEV come from the germline V gene (reference sequence). J lost 4 bases, V lost 3 bases, and 6 bases had no gene match. Both 60 Vbeta primers and 13 Jbeta primers went into the PCR. Assay: immunoSEQ multiplex PCR; the TCRdb copy retains only in-frame clones and omits some. Among 160,000 or so clones listed, around 84% were seen once. The clonotype originates from a woman in her late teens or twenties in good health and CMV-seronegative. V usage is TRBV27 and J usage is TRBJ2-7, with 7 positions matching TRBD2. The sequencing sample was made of PBMCs. The CDR3 region is CASSFEGGPYEQYF. The CDR3 DNA reads TGTGCCAGCAGTTTTGAGGGAGGGCCTTACGAGCAGTACTTC.